This T cell receptor beta chain emerged from a study of T cell responses to AZD1222 COVID-19 vaccine. Concerning this clone: Its cognate antigen is unknown.

The V and J ends lost 8 bases and 6 bases respectively, with 2 bases between them. Germline V gene data show CDR1 as MDHEN and CDR2 as SYDVKM. This CDR3 spans 9 amino acids. Measured with immunoSEQ multiplex PCR; TCRdb has only the in-frame clones, and not every one. The sample has about 110,000 clones; around 90% are singletons. Findings and limits, study-wide: Spike-specific TCR breadth rose after two AZD1222 doses, and depth rose as well.

The input for sequencing was peripheral blood, taken 28 days after the second AZD1222 dose. The clonotype comes from an adult who received the AZD1222 COVID-19 vaccine. V gene TRBV28 combines with J gene TRBJ1-5; D is unresolved. Here the CDR3 DNA reads TGTGCCAGCGCTCAGCCCCAGCATTTT. This sequence encodes CASAQPQHF.